The 8 T cell receptor beta chains in this list originate from one sample, sequenced in a study of cytomegalovirus exposure and HLA in healthy donors. Primers for the PCR totalled 60 Vbeta and 13 Jbeta. TCRdb's copy holds only in-frame clones and misses some; the assay was immunoSEQ multiplex PCR. This table holds 100,000 or so clones, about 80% found once. Sequencing input: PBMCs. These TCRs come from a woman aged 35 to 49 in good health and CMV-seropositive.

The V call is TRBV7-2, the J call TRBJ1-5; 10 bases are shared with TRBD1. V lost 1 base, J lost 4 bases, and 4 bases stayed unmatched. This CDR3 has 16 residues. The V gene's germline CDR1 is SGHTA and CDR2 FQGNSA. For the CDR3, the DNA is TGTGCCAGCAGCTTAGTGGCGGGACAGGGGAATCAGCCCCAGCATTTT. This codes for CASSLVAGQGNQPQHF.

The rearrangement links TRBV6-1 to TRBJ2-5; 11 bases map to TRBD2. Trimming at V came to 4 bases and at J to 0 bases, leaving 10 bases not matched to a gene. This CDR3 contains 18 residues. CDR1 and CDR2 from the germline V gene are MNHNS and SASEGT. CDR3 in amino acids: CASSVGLAGGLYQETQYF. Written as DNA, the CDR3 is TGTGCCAGCAGTGTCGGCCTAGCGGGGGGCCTCTACCAAGAGACCCAGTACTTC.

For this clone: This specimen includes other DNA sequences encoding the same CDR3. The chain uses TRBV2 and TRBJ1-5, with D uncertain. The CDR3 has 13 residues. With 4 bases removed from V and 1 base from J, the gap between germline ends came to 5 bases. Germline V lookup: CDR1 SNHLY, CDR2 FYNNEI. The CDR3 protein is CASSGESNQPQHF. CDR3 coding DNA: TGTGCCAGCAGTGGAGAAAGCAATCAGCCCCAGCATTTT.

The genes are TRBV6-5 and TRBJ1-1; 7 nucleotides match TRBD1. CDR1 MNHEY and CDR2 SVGAGI come from the germline V gene. With 8 bases clipped from V and 11 bases from J, the junction kept 14 bases outside the gene matches. There are 13 residues in the CDR3. CDR3 in amino acids: CASGTASPPGAFF. The DNA for the CDR3 is TGTGCCAGCGGGACAGCCTCCCCTCCGGGGGCTTTCTTT.

The J gene is TRBJ1-2, the V gene TRBV4-2, with a tentative D call TRBD1 (6 bases). The CDR3 extends over 16 amino acids. The V end lost 0 bases, the J end lost 4 bases, and 15 bases lay between the germline ends. The germline V gene has CDR1 LGHNA and CDR2 YNFKEQ. In DNA, the CDR3 is TGTGCCAGCAGCCAAGATAGGGGCAGGGGTGGCTATGGCTACACCTTC. The encoded protein is CASSQDRGRGGYGYTF.

The rearrangement joins TRBV9 to TRBJ2-3, with a possible D match to TRBD1 (5 bases). V shed 0 bases and J shed 3 bases, with 14 bases lying between them. CDR3 length: 16 residues. Per the germline V gene, CDR1 is SGDLS and CDR2 is YYNGEE. The CDR3 sequence is CASSVAGQGWTDTQYF. For the CDR3, the DNA is TGTGCCAGCAGCGTAGCAGGCCAGGGATGGACAGATACGCAGTATTTT.

CDR3 amino acids: CASSFPSGDSYEQYF. CDR3 DNA: TGCGCCAGCAGCTTCCCTAGCGGGGACTCCTACGAGCAGTACTTC. The chain carries TRBV5-1 and TRBJ2-7; 9 bases line up with TRBD2. The germline V gene has CDR1 SGHRS and CDR2 YFSETQ. V lost 2 bases and J lost 0; bases outside the gene matches: 3. This CDR3 is built from 15 residues. The full variable domain, rest sourced from reference TRBV5-1 and TRBJ2-7, is KAGVTQTPRYLIKTRGQQVTLSCSPISGHRSVSWYQQTPGQGLQFLFEYFSETQRNKGNFPGRFSGRQFSNSRSEMNVSTLELGDSALYLCASSFPSGDSYEQYFGPGTRLTVT.

This chain uses TRBV11-1 with TRBJ1-1; possibly TRBD1 for D (5 bases). This CDR3 contains 13 residues. Per the germline V gene, CDR1 is SGHAT and CDR2 is FQDESV (reference sequence). V lost 4 bases, J lost 10 bases, and 16 bases lay in between. CDR3 sequence reads: CASSSTMQGAAFF. The CDR3, as DNA: TGTGCCAGCAGCTCCACGATGCAGGGCGCAGCTTTCTTT. Based on the CDR3 plus reference TRBV11-1 and TRBJ1-1, the full variable domain is EAEVAQSPRYKITEKSQAVAFWCDPISGHATLYWYRQILGQGPELLVQFQDESVVDDSQLPKDRFSAERLKGVDSTLKIQPAELGDSAMYLCASSSTMQGAAFFGQGTRLTVV.